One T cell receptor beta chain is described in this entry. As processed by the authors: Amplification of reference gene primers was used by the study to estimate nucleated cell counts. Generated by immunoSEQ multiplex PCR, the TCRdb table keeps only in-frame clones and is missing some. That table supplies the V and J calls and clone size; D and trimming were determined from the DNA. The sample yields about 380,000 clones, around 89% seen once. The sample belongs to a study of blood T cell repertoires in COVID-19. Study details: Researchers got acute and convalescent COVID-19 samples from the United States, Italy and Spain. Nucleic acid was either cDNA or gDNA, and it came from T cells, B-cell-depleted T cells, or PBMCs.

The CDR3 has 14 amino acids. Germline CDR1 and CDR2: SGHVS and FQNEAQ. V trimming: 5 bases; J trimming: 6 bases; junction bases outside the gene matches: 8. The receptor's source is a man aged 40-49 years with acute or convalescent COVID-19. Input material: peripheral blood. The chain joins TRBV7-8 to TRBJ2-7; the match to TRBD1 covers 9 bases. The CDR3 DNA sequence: TGTGCCAGCAGCCCACCGACAGGGGGATTCGAGCAGTACTTC. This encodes CASSPPTGGFEQYF.